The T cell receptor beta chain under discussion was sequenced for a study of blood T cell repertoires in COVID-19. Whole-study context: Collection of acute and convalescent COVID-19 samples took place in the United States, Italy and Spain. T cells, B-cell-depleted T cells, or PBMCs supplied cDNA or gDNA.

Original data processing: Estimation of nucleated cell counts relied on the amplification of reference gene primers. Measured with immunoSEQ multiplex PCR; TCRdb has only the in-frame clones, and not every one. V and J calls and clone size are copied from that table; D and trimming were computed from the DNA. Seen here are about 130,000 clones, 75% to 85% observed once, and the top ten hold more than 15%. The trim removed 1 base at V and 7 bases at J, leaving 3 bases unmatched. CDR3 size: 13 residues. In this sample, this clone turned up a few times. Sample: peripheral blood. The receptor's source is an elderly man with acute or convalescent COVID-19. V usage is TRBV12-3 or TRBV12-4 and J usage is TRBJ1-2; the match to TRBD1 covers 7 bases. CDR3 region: CASSLEQGSGYTF. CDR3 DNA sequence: TGTGCCAGCAGTTTAGAACAGGGGTCTGGCTACACCTTC.